Below, 19 T cell receptor beta chains from the same sample are listed, as sequenced in a study of OX40 agonist ivuxolimab in advanced cancers. Clones were sequenced by immunoSEQ multiplex PCR, and TCRdb holds only the in-frame ones, with some missing. Of 70,000 or so clones listed, 91% are singletons. Sample: CD4+ or CD8+ T cells sorted from blood, taken in a trial of the OX40 agonist ivuxolimab. These receptors were obtained from an adult with an advanced solid tumor such as melanoma, head and neck, liver or kidney cancer.

The chain couples TRBV19 to TRBJ2-2; 9 positions agree with TRBD1. J lost 0 bases, V lost 4 bases, and 3 bases had no gene match. CDR3 size: 16 residues. Germline lookup yields CDR1 LNHDA and CDR2 SQIVND (reference sequence). The CDR3 here is CASSTRQGANTGELFF. CDR3 DNA sequence: TGTGCCAGTAGTACAAGACAGGGGGCGAACACCGGGGAGCTGTTTTTT.

This chain joins TRBV6-5 and TRBJ1-2; D is possibly TRBD1 (6 bases). CDR3 size: 15 residues. Per the germline V gene, CDR1 is MNHEY and CDR2 is SVGAGI. The germline V and J ends were trimmed by 2 bases and 8 bases, with 18 bases remaining between them. The CDR3, as DNA: TGTGCCAGCAGTTACGAGGGGGGCCCCATGATGGGCTACACCTTC. Translated, it gives CASSYEGGPMMGYTF.

The chain has TRBV30 and TRBJ1-5; TRBD1 matches at 7 bases. The V gene end was trimmed by 5 bases and the J gene end by 3 bases; junction bases not matched to a gene: 10. The CDR3 runs to 15 residues. The germline CDR1 and CDR2 sequences are GTSNPN and SVGIG (reference sequence). CDR3 in amino acids: CAWGEGAAYNQPQHF. Written as DNA, the CDR3 is TGTGCCTGGGGGGAGGGGGCCGCATACAATCAGCCCCAGCATTTT.

This clone came up once. The V and J genes are TRBV6-1 and TRBJ2-1; D perhaps matches TRBD2 (5 bases). CDR3 length equals 15 residues. CDR1 is MNHNS and CDR2 is SASEGT in the germline V gene. Deletions cut 7 bases from V and 6 bases from J, with 19 bases between. As DNA, the CDR3 is TGTGCCAGCATAGAGCGGCCTCGTCTCCGCAATGAGCAGTTCTTC. Translated, it gives CASIERPRLRNEQFF.

The CDR3 DNA reads TGTGCCAGTAGTGAGCTAGCGGGAGGAGGTCGAGAGACCCAGTACTTC. This encodes CASSELAGGGRETQYF. The chain joins TRBV19 to TRBJ2-5; 11 nucleotides align to TRBD2. This CDR3 has 16 residues. V lost 5 bases, J lost 4 bases, and 9 bases stayed unmatched. CDR1 and CDR2 from the germline V gene are LNHDA and SQIVND (reference sequence).

The chain joins TRBV7-2 to TRBJ2-3; 13 nucleotides match TRBD2. The V segment lost 5 bases and the J segment 2 bases; nucleotides outside the gene matches: 4. Germline CDR1 reads SGHTA; CDR2 reads FQGNSA. The CDR3 loop spans 16 amino acids. The CDR3 reads CASSHGTSGITDTQYF. CDR3 coding DNA: TGTGCCAGCAGCCATGGGACTAGCGGGATCACAGATACGCAGTATTTT.

This clone was detected only once. The chain joins TRBV6-6 to TRBJ1-5; weak D call: TRBD1 (6 bases). The CDR3 runs 15 residues. Trimming removed 6 bases from V and 6 bases from J, with 18 bases in between. CDR1 MNHNY and CDR2 SVGAGI come from the germline V gene (reference sequence). The CDR3 here is CASSATGIRTQPQHF. The CDR3 DNA reads as TGTGCCAGCAGCGCGACAGGAATCAGAACTCAGCCCCAGCATTTT.

The CDR3 nucleotides read TGTGCCAGCGGCGCTCAGTTATTAACCTACGAGCAGTACTTC. It is translated as CASGAQLLTYEQYF. The gene calls are TRBV2 and TRBJ2-7; D is undetermined. The CDR3 has 14 residues. V lost 8 bases, J lost 2 bases, and 16 bases lay in between. The V gene's germline CDR1 is SNHLY and CDR2 FYNNEI.

In its sample, this clone was seen once. J is TRBJ1-5 and V is TRBV6-5; D is undetermined. Germline V gives CDR1 MNHEY, CDR2 SVGAGI. V was trimmed by 4 bases and J by 3 bases, leaving 7 bases between them. The CDR3 spans 13 residues. The CDR3 DNA is TGTGCCAGCAGTTCGACCTCCAATCAGCCCCAGCATTTT. Amino acids: CASSSTSNQPQHF.

The J gene is TRBJ2-2, the V gene TRBV19, with 8 bases lining up with TRBD2. Trimming at V came to 6 bases and at J to 8 bases, leaving 5 bases not matched to a gene. Germline CDR1 LNHDA, CDR2 SQIVND (reference sequence). The length of the CDR3 is 13 residues. CDR3 protein: CASRPAGEGELFF. CDR3 DNA sequence: TGTGCCAGTAGACCAGCGGGAGAGGGGGAGCTGTTTTTT.

The chain couples TRBV19 to TRBJ1-5; 9 bases agree with TRBD1. Germline lookup yields CDR1 LNHDA and CDR2 SQIVND (reference sequence). J was trimmed by 8 bases and V by 4 bases; bases with no gene match: 6. This CDR3 is 14 amino acids long. The CDR3 DNA follows: TGTGCCAGTAGTAGACCTCGGGACAGGGAGCCCCAGCATTTT. Residues: CASSRPRDREPQHF. Supplemented by reference TRBV19 and TRBJ1-5, the full variable domain reads DGGITQSPKYLFRKEGQNVTLSCEQNLNHDAMYWYRQDPGQGLRLIYYSQIVNDFQKGDIAEGYSVSREKKESFPLTVTSAQKNPTAFYLCASSRPRDREPQHFGDGTRLSIL.

This chain connects TRBV5-4 to TRBJ2-5; D might be TRBD1 (5 bases). The V end was cut by 4 bases, the J end by 4 bases, with 20 bases between. Germline V gives CDR1 SGHNT, CDR2 YYREEE (reference sequence). The CDR3 is made up of 16 amino acids. The CDR3 spells CASSPTGRSGLETQYF. In DNA, the CDR3 is TGTGCCAGCAGCCCCACGGGCCGGTCAGGGTTAGAGACCCAGTACTTC.

CDR3 in amino acids: CASSPNGVSGTEAFF. CDR3 sequence (DNA): TGTGCCAGCAGCCCGAACGGGGTATCGGGCACTGAAGCTTTCTTT. V usage is TRBV11-2 and J usage is TRBJ1-1; D is unclear. Trimming pared 5 bases from V and 4 bases from J, leaving 17 bases between. The germline gives CDR1 SGHAT, CDR2 FQNNGV. CDR3 length: 15 amino acids.

The chain links TRBV19 to TRBJ1-4; D is undetermined. Trimming pared 5 bases from V and 8 bases from J, leaving 15 bases between. Germline V CDR1 and CDR2: LNHDA, SQIVND (reference sequence). The CDR3 length is 14 residues. CDR3 loop: CASSDAGPPEKLFF. The CDR3, as DNA: TGTGCCAGTAGTGATGCCGGCCCTCCAGAAAAACTGTTTTTT.

The gene calls are TRBV11-3 and TRBJ2-7; 9 positions match TRBD1. Germline V CDR1 and CDR2: SGHNT, YENEEA. Trimming at V came to 3 bases and at J to 4 bases, leaving 7 bases not matched to a gene. This CDR3 contains 15 residues. As DNA, the CDR3 is TGTGCCAGCAGCTTCACCGGGACAGGGATGTACGAGCAGTACTTC. It specifies CASSFTGTGMYEQYF.

This rearrangement joins TRBV9 to TRBJ2-3; TRBD2 agrees at 11 bases. Germline V gives CDR1 SGDLS, CDR2 YYNGEE. The CDR3 has 16 amino acids. V lost 3 bases to trimming and J lost 4 bases; unmatched junction nucleotides: 7. CDR3 nucleotide sequence: TGTGCCAGCAGCGCCATAGCGGGAGGGTTTGCAGATACGCAGTATTTT. It translates to CASSAIAGGFADTQYF.

The chain links TRBV5-6 to TRBJ2-2; no clear D gene. The V gene's germline CDR1 is SGHDT and CDR2 YYEEEE. The germline V and J ends were trimmed by 0 bases and 0 bases, with 6 bases remaining between them. The CDR3 extends over 15 amino acids. CDR3 DNA: TGTGCCAGCAGCTTGGTCGGTGCGAACACCGGGGAGCTGTTTTTT. Protein product: CASSLVGANTGELFF.

The rearrangement joins TRBV30 to TRBJ1-2, with D possibly TRBD1 on 5 matching bases. The V end lost 3 bases, the J end lost 7 bases, and 12 bases lay between the germline ends. The CDR3 is 12 amino acids. CDR1 GTSNPN and CDR2 SVGIG come from the germline V gene (reference sequence). The CDR3 spells CAWRGREGGYTF. The CDR3 DNA is TGTGCCTGGAGGGGCAGGGAAGGTGGCTACACCTTC.

The chain combines TRBV29-1 with TRBJ2-3; D may be TRBD2 (5 bases). The CDR3 covers 14 residues. V was trimmed by 5 bases and J by 7 bases, leaving 19 bases between them. The germline V gene encodes CDR1 SQVTM and CDR2 ANQGSEA. CDR3 loop: CSVPHPLDTYTQYF. DNA for the CDR3: TGCAGCGTTCCCCACCCACTAGACACTTATACGCAGTATTTT.